This entry concerns a single TCR beta chain. Germline lookup yields CDR1 SEHNR and CDR2 FQNEAQ (reference sequence). This CDR3 has 16 residues. The V gene lost 4 bases and the J gene lost 1 base, with 16 bases spanning the gap. This sample is part of a study of blood T cell repertoires in COVID-19. Sequencing was performed with immunoSEQ multiplex PCR; in TCRdb, only in-frame clones are kept and a portion is missing. The table lists some 530,000 clones, 88% of them singletons, with 8% to 9.5% in the top ten. The sequence derives from a woman aged 60-75 years who had recovered from COVID-19. V is TRBV7-9 and J is TRBJ1-2, with a tentative D call TRBD1 (6 bases). Sequencing used PBMCs or T cells enriched from blood (not recorded which). As DNA, the CDR3 is TGTGCCAGCAGCTACCACAGGGACACTTATAACTATGGCTACACCTTC. Translating gives CASSYHRDTYNYGYTF. Full variable domain (remainder filled in from reference TRBV7-9 and TRBJ1-2): DTGVSQNPRHKITKRGQNVTFRCDPISEHNRLYWYRQTLGQGPEFLTYFQNEAQLEKSRLLSDRFSAERPKGSFSTLEIQRTEQGDSAMYLCASSYHRDTYNYGYTFGSGTRLTVV.